This is a list of T cell receptor beta chains from one sample in a study of blood T cell repertoires in COVID-19. Measured with immunoSEQ multiplex PCR; TCRdb has only the in-frame clones, and not every one. The sample has 110,000 to 150,000 clones, about 87% seen once; the top ten hold 40% to 55%. Material: peripheral blood. These receptors originate from a human donor in a cohort sampled during active COVID-19. CDR3s include the opening cysteine and the closing phenylalanine or tryptophan. The order of the fields is V gene, clone size, J gene, D gene, CDR3 DNA, CDR3 protein. D genes are given only for firm matches. Size is omitted from some rows. Given values are once, few, many or a class for expanded clones.

>TRBV7-9|.|TRBJ1-2|TRBD1
TGTGCCAGCAGCTTAGAGACAGGGTATGGCTACACCTTC
CASSLETGYGYTF
>TRBV5-1|.|TRBJ2-3|TRBD2
TGCGCCAGCAGCTTGGGTTCTAGCGGGCCCACAGATACGCAGTATTTT
CASSLGSSGPTDTQYF
>TRBV19|.|TRBJ1-4|.
TGTGCCACCCGGAGGGCGGCGGGGAGTGAAAAACTGTTTTTT
CATRRAAGSEKLFF
>TRBV19|.|TRBJ1-1|.
TGTGCCAGTTTTCAGGGACACCCGAACACTGAAGCTTTCTTT
CASFQGHPNTEAFF
>TRBV25-1|.|TRBJ1-5|.
TGTGCCAGCAGCCGTGTCGGGTTTGCGGAGCCCCAGCATTTT
CASSRVGFAEPQHF
>TRBV5-1|few|TRBJ1-2|TRBD1
TGCGCCAGCAGCCACCGACAGGGTTCTAACTATGGCTACACCTTC
CASSHRQGSNYGYTF
>TRBV11-2|few|TRBJ2-1|TRBD1
TGTGCCAGCAGCCTCAACAGGGGAGAGGGGAATGAGCAGTTCTTC
CASSLNRGEGNEQFF
>TRBV19|.|TRBJ1-4|TRBD1
TGTGCCAGTAGGGACAGGGGCTCTAATGAAAAACTGTTTTTT
CASRDRGSNEKLFF
>TRBV7-2|few|TRBJ1-5|TRBD1
TGTGCCAGCAGCTTCGGAGGGGGCGACCAGCCCCAGCATTTT
CASSFGGGDQPQHF
>TRBV19|.|TRBJ1-5|TRBD1
TGTGCCAGTAGTGTATGGACAGGGGATCAGCCCCAGCATTTT
CASSVWTGDQPQHF
>TRBV10-3|once|TRBJ1-2|TRBD1
TGTGCCATCAGTGGGACGCCGGCTACGGGACAGGGGAACTATGGCTACACCTTC
CAISGTPATGQGNYGYTF
>TRBV7-2|.|TRBJ2-7|TRBD2
TGTGCCAGCAGCCTTAGCGGGGGGGATCAATACGAGCAGTACTTC
CASSLSGGDQYEQYF
>TRBV2|.|TRBJ2-5|.
TGTGCCAGCAGGGGGGACCGACAGGGAGGTAATGTGGAGACCCAGTACTTC
CASRGDRQGGNVETQYF
>TRBV9|few|TRBJ1-6|TRBD1
TGTGCCAGCAGCTTTTCGACAGGGTCCTATTCACCCCTCCACTTT
CASSFSTGSYSPLHF
>TRBV3-1/TRBV3-2|.|TRBJ2-1|TRBD2
TGTGCCAGCAGCCAAAGGGGACTAGCGGGGTTGCGCAATGAGCAGTTCTTC
CASSQRGLAGLRNEQFF
>TRBV2|.|TRBJ2-3|TRBD2
TGTGCCAGCAATCTAGCGGGAGGGGTGGTGAATACGCAGTATTTT
CASNLAGGVVNTQYF
>TRBV6-5|.|TRBJ2-7|.
TGTGCCAGCAGTCAGGGGGGCGAGCAGTACTTC
CASSQGGEQYF
>TRBV7-9|.|TRBJ2-3|.
TGTGCCAGCAGTCGAGCGGACTATACGCAGTATTTT
CASSRADYTQYF
>TRBV5-1|.|TRBJ2-1|TRBD2
TGCGCCAGCAGCTCTAGGGTAGCGGGAGTCGGGAATGAGCAGTTCTTC
CASSSRVAGVGNEQFF
>TRBV19|few|TRBJ1-5|.
TGTGCCAGTAGTATGGGCAGTGTACGGCCCCAGCATTTT
CASSMGSVRPQHF
>TRBV5-3|.|TRBJ1-5|TRBD1
TGTGCCAGAAGCACCCAAGGGACAGGCCGAAATCAGCCCCAGCATTTT
CARSTQGTGRNQPQHF
>TRBV4-3|.|TRBJ2-1|.
TGCGCCAGCAGCCAAGATAAGGGGCTGTACAATGAGCAGTTCTTC
CASSQDKGLYNEQFF
>TRBV11-3|.|TRBJ2-2|.
TGTGCCAGCAGCCGTCCGGCGAACACCGGGGAGCTGTTTTTT
CASSRPANTGELFF
>TRBV27|.|TRBJ2-3|.
TGTGCCAGCAGTCGGTATGGGCATACGCAGTATTTT
CASSRYGHTQYF
>TRBV7-7|.|TRBJ1-1|.
TGTGCTAGCAGCGCAGCGGTGAACACTGAAGCTTTCTTT
CASSAAVNTEAFF
>TRBV9|once|TRBJ1-1|.
TGTGCCAGCAGACAGGGTCTCGGGAACACTGAAGCTTTCTTT
CASRQGLGNTEAFF
>TRBV14|.|TRBJ1-1|.
TGTGCCAGCAGCCAAGAAGTGGGGCTGAAGGCTTTCTTT
CASSQEVGLKAFF
>TRBV10-3|few|TRBJ2-1|TRBD2
TGTGCCATCAGTCCGGGACTAGCAGTCTTCAATGAGCAGTTCTTC
CAISPGLAVFNEQFF
>TRBV27|.|TRBJ1-2|.
TGTGCCAGCAGTCCCGTGCGGGGAGCCGGCTACACCTTC
CASSPVRGAGYTF
>TRBV7-2|.|TRBJ2-1|.
TGTGCCAGCAGCCCCCACGGGGGGCCCGTTGAGCAGTTCTTC
CASSPHGGPVEQFF
>TRBV28|.|TRBJ1-5|TRBD1
TGTGCCAGCAGTTTTAGGGTGGGACAGGCCGGGGATGGGCCCCAGCATTTT
CASSFRVGQAGDGPQHF
>TRBV18|once|TRBJ2-3|TRBD2
TGTGCCAGCTCACCACCTTCGCGGGAGGGCCCCACGGCTAGCACAGATACGCAGTATTTT
CASSPPSREGPTASTDTQYF
>TRBV7-9|.|TRBJ1-6|.
TGTGCCAGCAGCTTAATACAGGACAATTCACCCCTCCACTTT
CASSLIQDNSPLHF
>TRBV5-5|.|TRBJ2-7|TRBD2
TGTGCCAGCAGCTTAGGACTAGCGGAACGTAGGGAGCAGTACTTC
CASSLGLAERREQYF
>TRBV11-3|.|TRBJ2-2|.
TGTGCCAGCAGCTTAGATAGCTACACCGGGGAGCTGTTTTTT
CASSLDSYTGELFF
>TRBV7-2|.|TRBJ2-1|TRBD2
TGTGCCAGCAGCACAAGGGGACTAGCAGCCTTTGAGCAGTTCTTC
CASSTRGLAAFEQFF
>TRBV6-8|.|TRBJ1-4|.
TGTGCCAGACCTATTTTAACTAATGAAAAACTGTTTTTT
CARPILTNEKLFF
>TRBV18|.|TRBJ2-2|TRBD2
TGTGCCAGCACCTGGACTAGCGGAAACACCGGGGAGCTGTTTTTT
CASTWTSGNTGELFF
>TRBV7-2|.|TRBJ1-3|TRBD1
TGTGCCAGCAGCACCAGACAGGGAAGCTCTGGAAACACCATATATTTT
CASSTRQGSSGNTIYF
>TRBV12-3/TRBV12-4|.|TRBJ2-1|.
TGTGCCAGCAGACGACTATACAATGAGCAGTTCTTC
CASRRLYNEQFF
>TRBV5-1|few|TRBJ2-3|.
TGCGCCAGCAGCTTGGCGGGGTCTACAGATACGCAGTATTTT
CASSLAGSTDTQYF
>TRBV30|.|TRBJ2-3|TRBD2
TGTGCCCGATCTAGCGGGAGACAAGTAATAACAGATACGCAGTATTTT
CARSSGRQVITDTQYF
>TRBV9|once|TRBJ2-7|.
TGTGCCAGCAGCGTAGGAACGGCAGGCGAGCAGTACTTC
CASSVGTAGEQYF
>TRBV7-2|.|TRBJ2-5|TRBD2
TGTGCCAGCAGCCCGGGACTAGCGGCAGAGACCCAGTACTTC
CASSPGLAAETQYF
>TRBV12-3/TRBV12-4|.|TRBJ2-2|.
TGTGCCAGCAGTTTACAAAACACCGGGGAGCTGTTTTTT
CASSLQNTGELFF
>TRBV5-1|.|TRBJ2-5|TRBD2
TGCGCCAGCAGCTTGTCGTCCCAAGGGACTAGCGACCAAGAGACCCAGTACTTC
CASSLSSQGTSDQETQYF
>TRBV5-1|.|TRBJ1-1|TRBD1
TGCGCCAGCAGCACCAGGGGGATATCGAACACTGAAGCTTTCTTT
CASSTRGISNTEAFF
>TRBV9|.|TRBJ1-4|TRBD1
TGTGCCAGCAGCGAGGGGGCGACTAATGAAAAACTGTTTTTT
CASSEGATNEKLFF
>TRBV5-1|.|TRBJ2-3|.
TGCGCCAGCGCTACGGGACAAATGAGCACAGATACGCAGTATTTT
CASATGQMSTDTQYF
>TRBV7-9|.|TRBJ1-1|.
TGTGCCAGCAGCTTAGAACAGGGAAAGACTGAAGCTTTCTTT
CASSLEQGKTEAFF
>TRBV18|.|TRBJ1-6|.
TGTGCCAGCTCACCACGGGGGGTTTCTAATTCACCCCTCCACTTT
CASSPRGVSNSPLHF
>TRBV4-2|.|TRBJ1-6|TRBD1
TGTGCCAGCAGCCAATTAGACAGGGACTCGTCACCCCTCCACTTT
CASSQLDRDSSPLHF
>TRBV2|.|TRBJ2-3|TRBD1
TGTGCCAGCAGTGAGGGACAGGGGGCTGGCGATACGCAGTATTTT
CASSEGQGAGDTQYF